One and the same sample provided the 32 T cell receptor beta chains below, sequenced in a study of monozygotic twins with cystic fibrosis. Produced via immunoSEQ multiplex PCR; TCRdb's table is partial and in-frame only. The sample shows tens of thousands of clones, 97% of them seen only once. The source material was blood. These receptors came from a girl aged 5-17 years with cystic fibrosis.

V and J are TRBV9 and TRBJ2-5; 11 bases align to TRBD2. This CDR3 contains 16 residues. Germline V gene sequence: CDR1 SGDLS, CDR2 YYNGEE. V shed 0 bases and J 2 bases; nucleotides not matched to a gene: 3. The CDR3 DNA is TGTGCCAGCAGCGTAGGTCTAGCGGGAGGACAAGAGACCCAGTACTTC. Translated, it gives CASSVGLAGGQETQYF.

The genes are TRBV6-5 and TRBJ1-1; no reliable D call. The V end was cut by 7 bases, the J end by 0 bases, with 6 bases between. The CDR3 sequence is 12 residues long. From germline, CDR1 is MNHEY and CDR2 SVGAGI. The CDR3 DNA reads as TGTGCCAGCAAAACTTTGAACACTGAAGCTTTCTTT. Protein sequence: CASKTLNTEAFF.

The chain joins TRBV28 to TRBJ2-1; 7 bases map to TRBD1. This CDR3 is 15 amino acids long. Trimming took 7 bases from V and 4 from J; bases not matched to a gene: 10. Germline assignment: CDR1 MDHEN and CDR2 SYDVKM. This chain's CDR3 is CASTFPGTVYNEQFF. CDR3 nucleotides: TGTGCCAGCACTTTTCCCGGGACAGTATACAATGAGCAGTTCTTC.

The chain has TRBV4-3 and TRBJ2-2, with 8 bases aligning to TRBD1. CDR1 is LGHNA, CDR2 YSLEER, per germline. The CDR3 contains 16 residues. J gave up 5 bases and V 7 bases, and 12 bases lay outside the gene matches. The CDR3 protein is CASTPSRQGNTGELFF. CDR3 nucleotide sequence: TGCGCCAGCACCCCAAGTCGACAGGGGAATACCGGGGAGCTGTTTTTT.

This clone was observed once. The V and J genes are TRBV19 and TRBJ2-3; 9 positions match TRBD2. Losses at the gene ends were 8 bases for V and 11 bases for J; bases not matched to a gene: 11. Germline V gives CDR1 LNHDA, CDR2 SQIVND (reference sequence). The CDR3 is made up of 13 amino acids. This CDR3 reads CASGRAREGEQYF. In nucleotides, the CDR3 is TGTGCCAGTGGGAGGGCGCGGGAGGGGGAGCAGTATTTT.

The CDR3 coding sequence is TGTGCCAGCAGAGAGCAAGGGGGCTATGGCTACACCTTC. Translated, it gives CASREQGGYGYTF. V is TRBV27 and J is TRBJ1-2; maybe TRBD1 (6 bases). In germline, CDR1 is MNHEY, CDR2 SMNVEV (reference sequence). This CDR3 is built from 13 residues. The V gene lost 6 bases and the J gene lost 4 bases, with 12 bases spanning the gap.

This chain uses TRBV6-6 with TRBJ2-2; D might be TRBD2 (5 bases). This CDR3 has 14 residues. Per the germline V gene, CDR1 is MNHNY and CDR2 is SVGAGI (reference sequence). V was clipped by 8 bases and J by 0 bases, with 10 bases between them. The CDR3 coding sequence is TGTGCCAGCTGTCGGACTCCGAACACCGGGGAGCTGTTTTTT. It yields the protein CASCRTPNTGELFF.

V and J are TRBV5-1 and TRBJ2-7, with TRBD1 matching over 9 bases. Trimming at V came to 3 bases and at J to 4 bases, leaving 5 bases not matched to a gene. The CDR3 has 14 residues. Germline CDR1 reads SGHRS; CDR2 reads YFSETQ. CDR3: CASSWDRVQYEQYF. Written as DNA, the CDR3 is TGCGCCAGCAGCTGGGACAGGGTTCAGTACGAGCAGTACTTC.

CDR3 loop: CASSSVGANQPQHF. CDR3 DNA sequence: TGTGCCAGCAGTTCCGTGGGGGCCAATCAGCCCCAGCATTTT. J is TRBJ1-5 and V is TRBV27; TRBD1 might be the D (6 bases). The ends were cut back, 4 bases at V and 3 bases at J, with 10 bases in the middle. In germline, CDR1 is MNHEY, CDR2 SMNVEV (reference sequence). The CDR3 contains 14 residues.

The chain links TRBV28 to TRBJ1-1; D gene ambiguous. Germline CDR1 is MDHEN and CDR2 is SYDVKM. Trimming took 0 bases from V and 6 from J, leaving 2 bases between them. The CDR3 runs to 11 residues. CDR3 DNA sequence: TGTGCCAGCAGTTTATGGCCTGAAGCTTTCTTT. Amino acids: CASSLWPEAFF.

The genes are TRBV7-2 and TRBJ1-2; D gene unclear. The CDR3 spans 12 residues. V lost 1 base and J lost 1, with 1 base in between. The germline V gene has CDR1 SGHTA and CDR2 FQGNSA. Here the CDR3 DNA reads TGTGCCAGCAGCTTAGATAACTATGGCTACACCTTC. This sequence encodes CASSLDNYGYTF.

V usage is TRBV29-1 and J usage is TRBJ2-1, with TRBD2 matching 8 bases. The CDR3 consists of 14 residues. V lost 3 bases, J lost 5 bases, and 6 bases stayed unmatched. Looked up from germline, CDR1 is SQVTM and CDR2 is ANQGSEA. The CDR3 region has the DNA TGCAGCGTTGATCCAGCGGGAGACGACAATGAGCAGTTCTTC. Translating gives CSVDPAGDDNEQFF.

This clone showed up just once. CDR3 residues: CASSLGQRDGYTF. The CDR3 DNA is TGTGCCAGCAGCTTGGGACAGAGAGATGGCTACACCTTC. The rearrangement uses TRBV7-2 and TRBJ1-2; 7 bases map to TRBD1. Unmatched junction bases numbered 4, after V lost 3 bases and J lost 6 bases. The germline CDR1 and CDR2 sequences are SGHTA and FQGNSA. This CDR3 spans 13 amino acids.

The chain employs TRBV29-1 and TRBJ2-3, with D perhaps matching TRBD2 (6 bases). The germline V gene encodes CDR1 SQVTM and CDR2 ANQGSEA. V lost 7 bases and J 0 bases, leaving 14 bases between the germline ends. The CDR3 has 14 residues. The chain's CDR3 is CSGVSGGSTDTQYF. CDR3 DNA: TGCAGCGGGGTTAGCGGAGGGAGCACAGATACGCAGTATTTT.

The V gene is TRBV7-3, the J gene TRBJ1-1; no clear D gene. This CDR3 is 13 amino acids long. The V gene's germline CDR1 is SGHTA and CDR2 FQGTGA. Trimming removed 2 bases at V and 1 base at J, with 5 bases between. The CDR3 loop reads CASSLARNTEAFF. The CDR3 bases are TGTGCCAGCAGCTTAGCCAGGAACACTGAAGCTTTCTTT.

Written as DNA, the CDR3 is TGTGCCAGCAGTCCCCGGACTAGCATGGAGACCCAGTACTTC. Amino acid sequence: CASSPRTSMETQYF. The V call is TRBV5-6, the J call TRBJ2-5; 8 nucleotides agree with TRBD2. Germline-derived CDR1 and CDR2 are SGHDT and YYEEEE. V was clipped by 5 bases and J by 5 bases; unmatched bases: 8. This CDR3 is 14 amino acids long.

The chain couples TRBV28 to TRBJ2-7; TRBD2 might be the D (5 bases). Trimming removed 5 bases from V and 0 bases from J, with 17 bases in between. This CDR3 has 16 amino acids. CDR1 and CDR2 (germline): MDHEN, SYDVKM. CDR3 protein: CASSPPGAESSYEQYV. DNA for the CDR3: TGTGCCAGCAGTCCCCCCGGAGCGGAGAGCTCCTACGAGCAGTACGTC.

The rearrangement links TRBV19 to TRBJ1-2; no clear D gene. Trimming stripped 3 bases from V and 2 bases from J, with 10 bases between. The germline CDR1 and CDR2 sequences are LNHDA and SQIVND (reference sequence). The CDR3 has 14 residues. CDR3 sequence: CASSIDKGNYGYTF. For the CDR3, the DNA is TGTGCCAGTAGTATCGATAAGGGAAACTATGGCTACACCTTC.

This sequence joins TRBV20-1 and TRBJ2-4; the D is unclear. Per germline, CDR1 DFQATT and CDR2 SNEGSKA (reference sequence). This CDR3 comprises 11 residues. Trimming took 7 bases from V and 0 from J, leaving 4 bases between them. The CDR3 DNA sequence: TGCAGTGAACTAGCCAAAAACATTCAGTACTTC. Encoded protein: CSELAKNIQYF.

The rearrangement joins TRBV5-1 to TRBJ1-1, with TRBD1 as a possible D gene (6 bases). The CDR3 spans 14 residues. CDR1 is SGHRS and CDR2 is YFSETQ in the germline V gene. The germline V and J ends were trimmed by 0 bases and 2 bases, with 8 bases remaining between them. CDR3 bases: TGCGCCAGCAGCTTGGACAGGGCCAACACTGAAGCTTTCTTT. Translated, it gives CASSLDRANTEAFF. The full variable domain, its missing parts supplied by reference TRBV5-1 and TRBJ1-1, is KAGVTQTPRYLIKTRGQQVTLSCSPISGHRSVSWYQQTPGQGLQFLFEYFSETQRNKGNFPGRFSGRQFSNSRSEMNVSTLELGDSALYLCASSLDRANTEAFFGQGTRLTVV.

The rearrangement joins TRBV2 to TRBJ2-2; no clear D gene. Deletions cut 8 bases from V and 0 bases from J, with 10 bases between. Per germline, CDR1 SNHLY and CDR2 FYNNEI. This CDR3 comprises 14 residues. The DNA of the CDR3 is TGTGCCAGCGTAGTTTTTCCGAACACCGGGGAGCTGTTTTTT. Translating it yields CASVVFPNTGELFF.

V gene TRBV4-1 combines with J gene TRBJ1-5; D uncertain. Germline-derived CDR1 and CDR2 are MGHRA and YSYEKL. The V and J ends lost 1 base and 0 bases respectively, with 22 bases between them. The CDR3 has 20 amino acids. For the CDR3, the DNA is TGCGCCAGCAGCCAAGTGGGCAATGGTCTAGTGAGATCTAGCAATCAGCCCCAGCATTTT. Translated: CASSQVGNGLVRSSNQPQHF.

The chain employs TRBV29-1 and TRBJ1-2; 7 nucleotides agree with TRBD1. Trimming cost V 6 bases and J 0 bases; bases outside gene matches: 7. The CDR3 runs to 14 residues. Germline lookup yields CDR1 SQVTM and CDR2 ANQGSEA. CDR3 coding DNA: TGCAGCGTCCCAACAGGGGCCGCTAACTATGGCTACACCTTC. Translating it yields CSVPTGAANYGYTF.

CDR3 nucleotides: TGTGCCACCAGCAGATCGGGACTAGCGGGGATAGCCAAAAACATTCAGTACTTC. It is translated as CATSRSGLAGIAKNIQYF. The chain recombines TRBV15 with TRBJ2-4; TRBD2 agrees at 13 bases. Germline CDR1 reads LNHNV; CDR2 reads YYDKDF (reference sequence). J lost 0 bases, V lost 2 bases, and 4 bases had no gene match. There are 18 residues in the CDR3.

CDR3 DNA sequence: TGTGCCAGCAGTGGAAGGACTAGCGGGAGTTTGTATGAGCAGTACTTC. Protein product: CASSGRTSGSLYEQYF. J is TRBJ2-7 and V is TRBV6-1, with 13 nucleotides matching TRBD2. Trimming at V came to 4 bases and at J to 7 bases, leaving 10 bases not matched to a gene. Germline V gene sequence: CDR1 MNHNS, CDR2 SASEGT. The CDR3 has 16 amino acids.

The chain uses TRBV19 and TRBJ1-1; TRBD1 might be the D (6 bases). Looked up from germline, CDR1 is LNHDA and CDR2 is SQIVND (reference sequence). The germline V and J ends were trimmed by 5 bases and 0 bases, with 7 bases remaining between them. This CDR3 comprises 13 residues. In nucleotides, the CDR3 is TGTGCCAGTAGTGGACAGCTGAACACTGAAGCTTTCTTT. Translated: CASSGQLNTEAFF. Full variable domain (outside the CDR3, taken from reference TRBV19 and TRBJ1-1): DGGITQSPKYLFRKEGQNVTLSCEQNLNHDAMYWYRQDPGQGLRLIYYSQIVNDFQKGDIAEGYSVSREKKESFPLTVTSAQKNPTAFYLCASSGQLNTEAFFGQGTRLTVV.

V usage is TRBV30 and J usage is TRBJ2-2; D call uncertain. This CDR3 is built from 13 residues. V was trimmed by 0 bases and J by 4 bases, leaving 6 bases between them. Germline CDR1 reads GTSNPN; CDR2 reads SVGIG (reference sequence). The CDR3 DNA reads TGTGCCTGGAGTGTCATAATCACCGGGGAGCTGTTTTTT. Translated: CAWSVIITGELFF.

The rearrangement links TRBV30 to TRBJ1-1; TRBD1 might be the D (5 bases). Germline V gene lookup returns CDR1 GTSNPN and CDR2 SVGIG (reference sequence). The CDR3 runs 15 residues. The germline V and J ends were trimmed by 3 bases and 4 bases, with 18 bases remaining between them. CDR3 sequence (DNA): TGTGCCTGGAGAGAAGGGAGGCAGGGTAGCACTGAAGCTTTCTTT. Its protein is CAWREGRQGSTEAFF. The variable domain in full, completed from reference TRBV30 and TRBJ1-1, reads SQTIHQWPATLVQPVGSPLSLECTVEGTSNPNLYWYRQAAGRGLQLLFYSVGIGQISSEVPQNLSASRPQDRQFILSSKKLLLSDSGFYLCAWREGRQGSTEAFFGQGTRLTVV.

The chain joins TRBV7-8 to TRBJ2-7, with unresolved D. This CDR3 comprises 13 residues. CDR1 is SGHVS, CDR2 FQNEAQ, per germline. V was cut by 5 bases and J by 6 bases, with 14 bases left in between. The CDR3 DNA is TGTGCCAGCAGCAGGCAACTTAGGTCCGAGCAGTACTTC. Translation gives CASSRQLRSEQYF.

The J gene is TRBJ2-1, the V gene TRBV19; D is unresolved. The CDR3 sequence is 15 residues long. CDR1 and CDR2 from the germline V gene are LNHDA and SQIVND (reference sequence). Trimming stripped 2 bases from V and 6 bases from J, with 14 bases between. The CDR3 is CASSIMAITGNEQFF. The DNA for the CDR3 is TGTGCCAGTAGTATAATGGCTATCACCGGCAATGAGCAGTTCTTC.

DNA of the CDR3: TGTGCCAGCAGCTTAGGTCACAGCGGGGTAGCGGGAGTCTCGGAGCTGTTTTTT. Residues: CASSLGHSGVAGVSELFF. The chain employs TRBV13 and TRBJ2-2; 9 nucleotides align to TRBD2. The CDR3 is 18 amino acids. V lost 0 bases to trimming and J lost 10 bases; unmatched junction nucleotides: 15. The germline gives CDR1 PRHDT, CDR2 FYEKMQ (reference sequence).

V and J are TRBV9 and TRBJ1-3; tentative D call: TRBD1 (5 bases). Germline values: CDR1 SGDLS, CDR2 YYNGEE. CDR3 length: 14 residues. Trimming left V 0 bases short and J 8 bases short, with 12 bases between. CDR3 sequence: CASSVAGLSDTIYF. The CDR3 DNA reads TGTGCCAGCAGCGTAGCGGGGCTGTCGGACACCATATATTTT. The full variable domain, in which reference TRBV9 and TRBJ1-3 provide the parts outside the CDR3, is DSGVTQTPKHLITATGQRVTLRCSPRSGDLSVYWYQQSLDQGLQFLIQYYNGEERAKGNILERFSAQQFPDLHSELNLSSLELGDSALYFCASSVAGLSDTIYFGEGSWLTVV.